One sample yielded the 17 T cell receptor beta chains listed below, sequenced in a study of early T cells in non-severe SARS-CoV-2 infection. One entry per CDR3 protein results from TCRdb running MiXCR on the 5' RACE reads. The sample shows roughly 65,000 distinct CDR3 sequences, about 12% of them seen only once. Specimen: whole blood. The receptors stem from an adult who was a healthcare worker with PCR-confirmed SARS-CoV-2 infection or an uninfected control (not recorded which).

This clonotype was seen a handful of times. The CDR3 coding sequence is TGTGCCAGCAGCTTAGAATGGGACGGGAGCACCGGGGAGCTGTTTTTT. As protein: CASSLEWDGSTGELFF. The chain joins TRBV11-2 to TRBJ2-2; D may be TRBD2 (6 bases). Looked up from germline, CDR1 is SGHAT and CDR2 is FQNNGV. The CDR3 is 16 amino acids. Trimming removed 0 bases from V and 4 bases from J, with 12 bases in between.

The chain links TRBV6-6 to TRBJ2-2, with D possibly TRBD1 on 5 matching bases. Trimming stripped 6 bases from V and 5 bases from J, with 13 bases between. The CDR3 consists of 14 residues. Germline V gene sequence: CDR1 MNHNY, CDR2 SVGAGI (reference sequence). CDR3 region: CASRDRQRTGELFF. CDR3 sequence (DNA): TGTGCCAGCAGGGATCGACAGAGAACCGGGGAGCTGTTTTTT.

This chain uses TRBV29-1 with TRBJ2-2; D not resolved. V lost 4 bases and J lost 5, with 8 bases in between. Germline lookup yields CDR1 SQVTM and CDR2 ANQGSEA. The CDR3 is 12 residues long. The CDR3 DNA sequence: TGCAGCGTTGGAAGGCGGACCGGGGAGCTGTTTTTT. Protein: CSVGRRTGELFF.

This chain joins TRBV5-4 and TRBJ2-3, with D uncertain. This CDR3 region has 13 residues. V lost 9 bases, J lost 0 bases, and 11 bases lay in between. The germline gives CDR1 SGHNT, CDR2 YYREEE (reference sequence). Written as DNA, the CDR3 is TGTGCCACCATCGGGCCTAGCACAGATACGCAGTATTTT. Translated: CATIGPSTDTQYF.

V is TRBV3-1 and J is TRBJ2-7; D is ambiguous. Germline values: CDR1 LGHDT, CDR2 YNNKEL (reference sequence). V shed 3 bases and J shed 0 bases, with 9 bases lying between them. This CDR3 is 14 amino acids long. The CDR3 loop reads CASSHRAYSYEQYF. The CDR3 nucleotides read TGTGCCAGCAGCCACCGCGCATACTCCTACGAGCAGTACTTC.

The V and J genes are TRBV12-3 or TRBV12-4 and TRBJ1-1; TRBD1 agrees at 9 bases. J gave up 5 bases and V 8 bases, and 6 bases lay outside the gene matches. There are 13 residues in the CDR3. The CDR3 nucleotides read TGTGCCAGCGGAAGGGACAGGGCGACTGAAGCTTTCTTT. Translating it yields CASGRDRATEAFF.

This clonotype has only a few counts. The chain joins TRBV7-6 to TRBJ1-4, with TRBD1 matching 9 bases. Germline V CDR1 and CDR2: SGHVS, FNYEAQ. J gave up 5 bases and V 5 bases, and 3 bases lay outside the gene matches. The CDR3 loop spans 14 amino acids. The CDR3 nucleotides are TGTGCCAGCAGCCCGACAGGGGGGAATGAAAAACTGTTTTTT. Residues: CASSPTGGNEKLFF.

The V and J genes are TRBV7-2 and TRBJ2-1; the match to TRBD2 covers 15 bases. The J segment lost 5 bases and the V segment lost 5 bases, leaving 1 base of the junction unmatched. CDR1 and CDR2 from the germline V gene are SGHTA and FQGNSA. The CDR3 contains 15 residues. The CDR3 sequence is CASSRTSGGDNEQFF. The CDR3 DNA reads TGTGCCAGCAGCCGGACTAGCGGGGGGGACAATGAGCAGTTCTTC. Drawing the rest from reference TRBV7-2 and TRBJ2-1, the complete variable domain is GAGVSQSPSNKVTEKGKDVELRCDPISGHTALYWYRQSLGQGLEFLIYFQGNSAPDKSGLPSDRFSAERTGGSVSTLTIQRTQQEDSAVYLCASSRTSGGDNEQFFGPGTRLTVL.

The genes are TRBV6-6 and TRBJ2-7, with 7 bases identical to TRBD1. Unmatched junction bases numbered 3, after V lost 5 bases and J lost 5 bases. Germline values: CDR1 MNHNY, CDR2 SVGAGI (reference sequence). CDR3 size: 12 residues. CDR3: CASSDRAHEQYF. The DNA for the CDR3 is TGTGCCAGCAGTGACAGGGCGCACGAGCAGTACTTC.

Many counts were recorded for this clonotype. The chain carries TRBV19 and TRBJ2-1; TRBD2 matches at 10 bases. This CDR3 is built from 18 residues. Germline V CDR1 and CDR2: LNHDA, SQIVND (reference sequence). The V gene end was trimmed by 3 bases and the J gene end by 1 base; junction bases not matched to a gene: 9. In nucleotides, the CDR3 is TGTGCCAGTAGTATTCGTGGGGGACTAGCGACGTCCTACAATGAGCAGTTCTTC. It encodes CASSIRGGLATSYNEQFF.

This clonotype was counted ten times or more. CDR3 protein: CASSPGGEGTEAFF. The CDR3, as DNA: TGTGCCAGCAGCCCAGGGGGCGAGGGCACTGAAGCTTTCTTT. V and J are TRBV7-6 and TRBJ1-1; 8 nucleotides align to TRBD1. V lost 5 bases, J lost 4 bases, and 6 bases stayed unmatched. The CDR3 runs to 14 residues. The germline V gene has CDR1 SGHVS and CDR2 FNYEAQ.

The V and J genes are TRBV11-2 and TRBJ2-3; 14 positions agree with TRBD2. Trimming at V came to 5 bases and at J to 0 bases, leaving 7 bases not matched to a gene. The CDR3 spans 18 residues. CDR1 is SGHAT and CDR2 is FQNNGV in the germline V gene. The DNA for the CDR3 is TGTGCCAGCAGCCCGGGACTAGCGGGGGATTTGAGCACAGATACGCAGTATTTT. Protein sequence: CASSPGLAGDLSTDTQYF.

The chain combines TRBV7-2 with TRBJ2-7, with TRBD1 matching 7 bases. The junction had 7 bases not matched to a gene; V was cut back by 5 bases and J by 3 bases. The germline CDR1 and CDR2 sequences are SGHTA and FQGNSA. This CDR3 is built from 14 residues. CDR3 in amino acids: CASSPRTGGYEQYF. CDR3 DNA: TGTGCCAGCAGCCCCCGGACAGGAGGCTACGAGCAGTACTTC. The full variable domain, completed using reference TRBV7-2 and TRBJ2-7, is GAGVSQSPSNKVTEKGKDVELRCDPISGHTALYWYRQSLGQGLEFLIYFQGNSAPDKSGLPSDRFSAERTGGSVSTLTIQRTQQEDSAVYLCASSPRTGGYEQYFGPGTRLTVT.

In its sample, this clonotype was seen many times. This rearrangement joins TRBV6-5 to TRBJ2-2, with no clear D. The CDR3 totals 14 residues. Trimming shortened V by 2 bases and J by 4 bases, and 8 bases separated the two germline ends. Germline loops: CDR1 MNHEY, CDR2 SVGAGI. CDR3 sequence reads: CASSYGQATGELFF. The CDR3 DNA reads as TGTGCCAGCAGTTACGGGCAGGCCACCGGGGAGCTGTTTTTT.

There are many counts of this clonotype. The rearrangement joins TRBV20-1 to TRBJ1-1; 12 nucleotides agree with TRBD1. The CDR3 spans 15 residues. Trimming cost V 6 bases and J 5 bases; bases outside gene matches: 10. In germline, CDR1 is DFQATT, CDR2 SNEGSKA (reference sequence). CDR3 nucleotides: TGCAGTGCACTGGGACAGGGGGCTACGAGGACTGAAGCTTTCTTT. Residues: CSALGQGATRTEAFF.

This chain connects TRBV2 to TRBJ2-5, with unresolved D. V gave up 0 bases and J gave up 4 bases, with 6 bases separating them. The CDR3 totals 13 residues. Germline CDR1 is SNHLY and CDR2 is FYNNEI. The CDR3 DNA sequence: TGTGCCAGCAGTGAAGCGCCGAGAGAGACCCAGTACTTC. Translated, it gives CASSEAPRETQYF.

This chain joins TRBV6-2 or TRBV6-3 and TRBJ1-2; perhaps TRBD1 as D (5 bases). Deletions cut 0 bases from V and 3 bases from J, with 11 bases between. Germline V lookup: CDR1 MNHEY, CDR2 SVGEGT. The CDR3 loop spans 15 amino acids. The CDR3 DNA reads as TGTGCCAGCAGTTACTCGCCGGGACCGTACTATGGCTACACCTTC. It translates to CASSYSPGPYYGYTF.